Below, 21 T cell receptor beta chains from the same sample are listed, as sequenced in a study of blood T cells in healthy people across ages. A sample-barcoded 5' primer and a J-beta primer mix were used in a second PCR of roughly 7 to 11 cycles. In TCRdb, the 5' RACE reads were re-called with MiXCR into one record per CDR3 protein. The sample has around 1.7 million distinct CDR3 sequences, 28% seen once. Sequencing was performed on blood. The receptors originated from a woman in her 30s in good health.

V and J are TRBV5-1 and TRBJ2-3; D gene unclear. The germline gives CDR1 SGHRS, CDR2 YFSETQ. V lost 1 base to trimming and J lost 2 bases, with 11 bases between them. This CDR3 contains 15 residues. CDR3 sequence (DNA): TGCGCCAGCAGCTTGTGGGGTTCGGTCACAGATACGCAGTATTTT. This sequence encodes CASSLWGSVTDTQYF.

This clonotype was counted only a few times. The V call is TRBV7-2, the J call TRBJ2-5; the match to TRBD2 covers 7 bases. The CDR3 consists of 15 residues. The trim removed 2 bases at V and 5 bases at J, leaving 8 bases unmatched. Germline V CDR1 and CDR2: SGHTA, FQGNSA. Here the CDR3 reads CASSLRRGGLETQYF. The CDR3 region has the DNA TGTGCCAGCAGCTTAAGGCGGGGAGGGTTGGAGACCCAGTACTTC.

Turning to this clonotype: The junction shows a germline mismatch at one end, possibly a read error. J is TRBJ2-1 and V is TRBV12-5; 7 nucleotides align to TRBD1. This CDR3 has 14 residues. Germline CDR1 reads LGHNT; CDR2 reads FRNRAP. The CDR3 loop reads CAIGLRGQYYEQFF. CDR3 bases: TGTGCTATTGGTTTGAGGGGACAGTACTATGAGCAGTTCTTC.

This chain connects TRBV5-6 to TRBJ1-6; 8 positions agree with TRBD1. J was trimmed by 5 bases and V by 6 bases; bases with no gene match: 10. Germline CDR1 is SGHDT and CDR2 is YYEEEE. The CDR3 is 16 amino acids. The CDR3 is CASNLGTGTNNSPLHF. The CDR3, as DNA: TGTGCCAGCAACCTCGGGACAGGAACTAATAATTCACCCCTCCACTTT. Variable domain in full (rest from reference TRBV5-6 and TRBJ1-6): DAGVTQSPTHLIKTRGQQVTLRCSPKSGHDTVSWYQQALGQGPQFIFQYYEEEERQRGNFPDRFSGHQFPNYSSELNVNALLLGDSALYLCASNLGTGTNNSPLHFGNGTRLTVT.

In this sample, this clonotype turned up many times. The chain employs TRBV7-2 and TRBJ2-1; D not resolved. V was shortened by 0 bases and J by 6 bases, with 3 bases between the two germline ends. CDR1 is SGHTA, CDR2 FQGNSA, per germline. CDR3 length: 12 residues. DNA for the CDR3: TGTGCCAGCAGCTTAGCGGCCAATGAGCAGTTCTTC. Translation gives CASSLAANEQFF.

This sequence joins TRBV7-3 and TRBJ2-2; 9 nucleotides match TRBD1. The V gene's germline CDR1 is SGHTA and CDR2 FQGTGA. With V trimmed by 8 bases and J by 4 bases, 8 bases remained unmatched. The CDR3 has 15 amino acids. The CDR3 DNA reads as TGTGCCAGCGCTAGGACAGGGGTTGGCACCGGGGAGCTGTTTTTT. This codes for CASARTGVGTGELFF.

This rearrangement joins TRBV7-2 to TRBJ2-3, with 7 bases fitting TRBD2. Germline V lookup: CDR1 SGHTA, CDR2 FQGNSA. The CDR3 extends over 18 amino acids. Trimming at V came to 4 bases and at J to 3 bases, leaving 16 bases not matched to a gene. The chain's CDR3 is CASSSGGRAPRKTDTQYF. The CDR3 DNA reads TGTGCCAGCAGCTCTGGGGGGAGGGCCCCTCGGAAGACAGATACGCAGTATTTT.

The V call is TRBV7-2, the J call TRBJ1-2; D may be TRBD1 (5 bases). Trimming took off 5 bases at V and 0 bases at J, with 13 bases between the two ends. This CDR3 region has 15 residues. CDR1 is SGHTA and CDR2 is FQGNSA in the germline V gene. As DNA, the CDR3 is TGTGCCAGCAGCGCAGGGACGGTGCCTAACTATGGCTACACCTTC. It specifies CASSAGTVPNYGYTF.

In the case of this clonotype: A much larger clone is a single base away; this may be a read error. V usage is TRBV3-1 and J usage is TRBJ2-4; possibly TRBD1 for D (5 bases). Germline loops: CDR1 LGHDT, CDR2 YNNKEL (reference sequence). The CDR3 totals 15 residues. The chain's CDR3 is CACSQGVSGTTREYF. Written as DNA, the CDR3 is TGTGCCTGCAGCCAGGGCGTCTCTGGTACCACAAGAGAGTACTTC. The complete variable domain, with remaining parts taken from reference TRBV3-1 and TRBJ2-4, reads DTAVSQTPKYLVTQMGNDKSIKCEQNLGHDTMYWYKQDSKKFLKIMFSYNNKELIINETVPNRFSPKSPDKAHLNLHINSLELGDSAVYFCACSQGVSGTTREYFGAGTRLSVL.

A few counts support this clonotype. CDR3: CATSDPRGAARDTQYF. DNA for the CDR3: TGTGCCACCAGTGACCCCCGGGGGGCCGCACGAGATACGCAGTATTTT. The chain couples TRBV24-1 to TRBJ2-3, with D tentatively TRBD2 (7 bases). This CDR3 has 16 amino acids. Trimming left V 4 bases short and J 5 bases short, with 18 bases between. Germline V gene lookup returns CDR1 KGHDR and CDR2 SFDVKD.

About this clonotype: At one end the junction does not follow the germline gene, possibly because of a read error. The chain joins TRBV12-3 or TRBV12-4 to TRBJ2-3; D may be TRBD2 (6 bases). The CDR3 totals 13 residues. This chain's CDR3 is CTSTSPGADTQYF. The CDR3 DNA reads as TGTACCAGCACCAGCCCGGGAGCAGATACGCAGTATTTT.

In this sample, this clonotype turned up many times. This chain links TRBV7-9 with TRBJ2-7; D unclear. The V end was cut by 1 base, the J end by 3 bases, with 7 bases between. Germline V gene lookup returns CDR1 SEHNR and CDR2 FQNEAQ (reference sequence). This CDR3 comprises 13 residues. CDR3 region: CASSLEGYYEQYF. The CDR3 nucleotides are TGTGCCAGCAGCTTAGAGGGCTACTACGAGCAGTACTTC.

This clonotype was observed at least ten times. The rearrangement joins TRBV9 to TRBJ2-1; D perhaps matches TRBD2 (5 bases). Germline V lookup: CDR1 SGDLS, CDR2 YYNGEE. The CDR3 has 13 residues. V lost 0 bases to trimming and J lost 6 bases, with 7 bases between them. CDR3: CASSVGTFNEQFF. As DNA, the CDR3 is TGTGCCAGCAGCGTAGGGACTTTCAATGAGCAGTTCTTC.

The rearrangement joins TRBV28 to TRBJ2-7; 7 nucleotides match TRBD1. J gave up 1 base and V 6 bases, and 9 bases lay outside the gene matches. CDR1 and CDR2 from the germline V gene are MDHEN and SYDVKM. This CDR3 is built from 15 residues. The CDR3 DNA reads as TGTGCCAGCAGCAGAAGACAGGGTGGGTCCTACGAGCAGTACTTC. This sequence encodes CASSRRQGGSYEQYF.

This chain links TRBV7-9 with TRBJ2-1; 10 nucleotides match TRBD1. Germline loops: CDR1 SEHNR, CDR2 FQNEAQ (reference sequence). This CDR3 has 15 amino acids. Trimming took 5 bases from V and 7 from J; bases not matched to a gene: 8. The CDR3 DNA is TGTGCCAGCAGCAACCGACAGGGGGCAATAAATGAGCAGTTCTTC. This gives the protein CASSNRQGAINEQFF.

With regard to this clonotype: Sequence at one end of the junction differs from germline and may be a read error. V gene TRBV12-3 or TRBV12-4 combines with J gene TRBJ1-3, with TRBD1 as a possible D gene (5 bases). The length of the CDR3 is 14 residues. CDR3 sequence: CASSFLDRPDTRYF. CDR3 nucleotide sequence: TGTGCCAGCAGTTTTCTGGACCGTCCGGACACCAGATATTTT.

The V gene is TRBV5-6, the J gene TRBJ2-7; D ambiguous. V lost 2 bases and J 4 bases, leaving 7 bases between the germline ends. The CDR3 runs to 12 residues. Germline V gene lookup returns CDR1 SGHDT and CDR2 YYEEEE. This CDR3 is CASSFEEYEQYF. The DNA of the CDR3 is TGTGCCAGCAGCTTCGAGGAATACGAGCAGTACTTC.

V and J are TRBV5-1 and TRBJ2-7; 7 nucleotides agree with TRBD1. Per germline, CDR1 SGHRS and CDR2 YFSETQ. This CDR3 contains 15 residues. The ends lost 0 bases at V and 2 bases at J; junction bases unmatched: 5. CDR3 DNA: TGCGCCAGCAGCTTGGGACAGGGAAGCGCCTACGAGCAGTACTTC. Translating it yields CASSLGQGSAYEQYF.

The chain combines TRBV19 with TRBJ2-3; maybe TRBD2 (5 bases). CDR3 size: 17 residues. V was clipped by 5 bases and J by 0 bases, with 18 bases between them. Germline lookup yields CDR1 LNHDA and CDR2 SQIVND (reference sequence). CDR3 DNA sequence: TGTGCCAGTAGTTGGATCGGGAATCTCCCCAGCACAGATACGCAGTATTTT. Translation: CASSWIGNLPSTDTQYF.

This clonotype was seen repeatedly, ten times or more. In DNA form, the CDR3 reads TGTGCCAGCAGCTTTAACAGCGGGCGAGAGACCCAGTACTTC. Protein: CASSFNSGRETQYF. The chain links TRBV7-6 to TRBJ2-5, with D possibly TRBD2 on 6 matching bases. Germline CDR1 SGHVS, CDR2 FNYEAQ. V lost 3 bases, J lost 4 bases, and 12 bases lay in between. This CDR3 spans 14 amino acids.

This chain connects TRBV9 to TRBJ2-7, with D possibly matching TRBD2 (6 bases). V was clipped by 7 bases and J by 6 bases, with 17 bases between them. The CDR3 length is 13 residues. Germline V gene sequence: CDR1 SGDLS, CDR2 YYNGEE. CDR3 DNA: TGTGCCAGCTATAGGGACTGCCCGGGCGAGCAGTACTTC. This encodes CASYRDCPGEQYF.